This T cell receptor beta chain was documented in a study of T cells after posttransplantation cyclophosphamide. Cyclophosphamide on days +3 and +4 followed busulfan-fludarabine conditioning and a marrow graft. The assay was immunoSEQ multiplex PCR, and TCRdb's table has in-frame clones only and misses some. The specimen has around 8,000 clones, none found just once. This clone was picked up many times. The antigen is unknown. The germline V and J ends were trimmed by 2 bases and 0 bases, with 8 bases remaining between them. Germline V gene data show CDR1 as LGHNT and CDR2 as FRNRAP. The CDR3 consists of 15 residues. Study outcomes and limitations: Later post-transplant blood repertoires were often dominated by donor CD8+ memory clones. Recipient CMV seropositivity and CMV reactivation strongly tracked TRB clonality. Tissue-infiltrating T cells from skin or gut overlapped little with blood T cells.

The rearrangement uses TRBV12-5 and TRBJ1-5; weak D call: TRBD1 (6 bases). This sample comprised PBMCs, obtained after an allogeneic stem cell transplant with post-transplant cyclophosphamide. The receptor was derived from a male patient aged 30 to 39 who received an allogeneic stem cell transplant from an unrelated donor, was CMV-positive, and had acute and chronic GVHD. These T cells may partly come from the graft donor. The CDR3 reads CASGLLGGSNQPQHF. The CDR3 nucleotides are TGTGCTAGTGGTTTGCTAGGGGGTAGCAATCAGCCCCAGCATTTT.